A single T cell receptor beta chain is shown here with its context. V trimming: 0 bases; J trimming: 4 bases; junction bases outside the gene matches: 6. The length of the CDR3 is 15 residues. Germline CDR1 and CDR2: MNHEY and SVGEGT. Method: immunoSEQ multiplex PCR; TCRdb's copy keeps in-frame clones and lacks some. Found here are 93,000 or so clones, approximately 90% of them singletons; the top ten hold about a fifth. The data originate from a study of control samples from healthy donors and cancer patients. The chain couples TRBV6-2 or TRBV6-3 to TRBJ2-7, with TRBD2 identical over 7 bases. The sequencing input was PBMCs. The origin of this receptor is a man aged 60 to 69 with lung cancer. In DNA form, the CDR3 reads TGTGCCAGCAGTTACTCGGGACTGGGAGGGTACGAGCAGTACGTC. As protein: CASSYSGLGGYEQYV.